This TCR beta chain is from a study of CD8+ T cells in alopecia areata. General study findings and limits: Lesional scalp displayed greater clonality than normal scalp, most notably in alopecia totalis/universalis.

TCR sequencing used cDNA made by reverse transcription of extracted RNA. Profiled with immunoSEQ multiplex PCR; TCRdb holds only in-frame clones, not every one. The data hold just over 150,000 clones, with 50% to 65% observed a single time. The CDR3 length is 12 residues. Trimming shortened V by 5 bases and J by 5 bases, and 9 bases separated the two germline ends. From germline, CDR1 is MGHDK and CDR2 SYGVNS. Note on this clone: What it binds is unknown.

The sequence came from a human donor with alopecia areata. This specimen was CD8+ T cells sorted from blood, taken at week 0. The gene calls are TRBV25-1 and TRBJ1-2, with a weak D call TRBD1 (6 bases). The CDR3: CASSRQEYGYTF. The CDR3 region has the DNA TGTGCCAGCAGTCGACAGGAGTATGGCTACACCTTC.